This T cell receptor (beta chain) was recovered during a study of T-cell reconstitution after alpha-beta-depleted transplantation in children. Many counts were recorded for this clonotype. Trimming at V came to 7 bases and at J to 7 bases, leaving 5 bases not matched to a gene. Germline assignment: CDR1 MDHEN and CDR2 SYDVKM. The CDR3 spans 14 residues. Preparation of the TCRbeta library used unique molecular identifiers. TCRdb reanalysed the PCR reads using MiXCR and keeps one entry per CDR3 protein. The top ten hold about 8.8% of the sample, which has fewer than 120,000 distinct CDR3 sequences, around 10% seen once.

The material was PBMCs from the stem cell graft donor, obtained from the stem cell graft. The chain couples TRBV28 to TRBJ2-1; TRBD2 aligns across 12 bases. This sequence was found in a human donor who donated a stem cell graft to a child with acute lymphoblastic leukemia. The CDR3 DNA reads TGTGCCAGCAAGCGGACTAGCGGGATTAATGAGCAGTTCTTC. Translating gives CASKRTSGINEQFF.